These 8 T cell receptor beta chains came from one sample sequenced in a study of shared clonotypes between healthy human individuals. TCRdb keeps only in-frame clones here, not all; method: immunoSEQ multiplex PCR. Here the sample spans some 2,500,000 clones, roughly 92% being singletons. The specimen was naive CD4+ T cells from PBMCs. Subset defined: CD45RA+ positively selected. The receptors here all came from a man between 18 and 35 years old in good health. Some clones in this sample may be carry-over from other donors' samples.

The chain joins TRBV11-2 to TRBJ2-3; D gene ambiguous. The length of the CDR3 is 14 residues. Germline values: CDR1 SGHAT, CDR2 FQNNGV. The V end lost 3 bases, the J end lost 6 bases, and 13 bases lay between the germline ends. The CDR3 sequence is CASSFTASIDTQYF. CDR3 nucleotide sequence: TGTGCCAGCAGCTTCACGGCGAGTATTGATACGCAGTATTTT. The entire variable domain, with the rest obtained from reference TRBV11-2 and TRBJ2-3, is as follows: EAGVAQSPRYKIIEKRQSVAFWCNPISGHATLYWYQQILGQGPKLLIQFQNNGVVDDSQLPKDRFSAERLKGVDSTLKIQPAKLEDSAVYLCASSFTASIDTQYFGPGTRLTVL.

V and J are TRBV18 and TRBJ1-4; no clear D. V was pared by 4 bases and J by 0 bases, with 21 bases between. Per germline, CDR1 KGHSH and CDR2 LQKENI. The CDR3 totals 19 residues. The CDR3 loop is CASSQNTPAQTATNEKLFF. CDR3 in DNA: TGTGCCAGCTCACAAAACACCCCGGCACAGACCGCAACTAATGAAAAACTGTTTTTT.

This chain joins TRBV11-3 and TRBJ1-1; tentatively, D is TRBD1 (5 bases). Germline V lookup: CDR1 SGHNT, CDR2 YENEEA. This CDR3 region has 12 residues. Trimming stripped 0 bases from V and 10 bases from J, with 9 bases between. The CDR3: CASSLDGAGAFF. CDR3 nucleotide sequence: TGTGCCAGCAGCTTAGATGGGGCAGGAGCTTTCTTT.

The V gene is TRBV7-3, the J gene TRBJ2-1; 9 nucleotides align to TRBD2. The junction had 7 bases not matched to a gene; V was cut back by 6 bases and J by 1 base. Germline CDR1 SGHTA, CDR2 FQGTGA. The CDR3 is 16 amino acids. The CDR3 protein is CASSRGRAFSYNEQFF. The CDR3 nucleotides read TGTGCCAGCAGTCGCGGGAGGGCCTTTTCCTACAATGAGCAGTTCTTC. The entire variable domain, with the rest obtained from reference TRBV7-3 and TRBJ2-1, is as follows: GAGVSQTPSNKVTEKGKYVELRCDPISGHTALYWYRQSLGQGPEFLIYFQGTGAADDSGLPNDRFFAVRPEGSVSTLKIQRTERGDSAVYLCASSRGRAFSYNEQFFGPGTRLTVL.

This chain joins TRBV19 and TRBJ2-5; D call uncertain. Germline CDR1 and CDR2: LNHDA and SQIVND (reference sequence). Trimming left V 4 bases short and J 5 bases short, with 8 bases between. This CDR3 spans 12 amino acids. The CDR3 DNA reads TGTGCCAGTAGTACCTCGCGGGAGACCCAGTACTTC. It encodes CASSTSRETQYF.

This clone appeared a single time. The V call is TRBV29-1, the J call TRBJ2-3; no reliable D call. The CDR3 length is 14 residues. Trimming removed 6 bases at V and 4 bases at J, with 17 bases between. CDR1 SQVTM and CDR2 ANQGSEA come from the germline V gene. The DNA of the CDR3 is TGCAGCGTCCGAAGGCCTTCGGCGGCAGATACGCAGTATTTT. Its protein product is CSVRRPSAADTQYF.

This chain joins TRBV6-5 and TRBJ2-7; 10 bases are shared with TRBD2. The CDR3 consists of 12 residues. CDR1 and CDR2 (germline): MNHEY, SVGAGI. Trimming at V came to 8 bases and at J to 7 bases, leaving 5 bases not matched to a gene. The CDR3 region is CASGGLAREQYF. DNA of the CDR3: TGTGCCAGCGGGGGACTAGCGAGGGAGCAGTACTTC.

This clone appeared once. The chain combines TRBV4-3 with TRBJ2-2; 7 nucleotides agree with TRBD1. With V trimmed by 1 base and J by 5 bases, 4 bases remained unmatched. Germline loops: CDR1 LGHNA, CDR2 YSLEER. The CDR3 spans 15 residues. CDR3 region: CASSQGDRKTGELFF. DNA of the CDR3: TGCGCCAGCAGCCAAGGGGACAGAAAAACCGGGGAGCTGTTTTTT.